This entry is about one TCR beta chain. No antigen is known for it. All CD8+ T cell subsets were sorted in triplicate at 300,000 cells each. CD45RO-CCR7+CD27+CD95- expression identified naive CD8+ T cells. The data stem from a study of CXCR3-negative and CXCR3-positive naive CD8 T cells. Findings and limits, study-wide: Hydrophobicity of TRB CDR3s was greater in CXCR3-positive naive cells than in CXCR3-negative naive cells. Cryopreserved cells partially lost CXCR3 expression, and fresh PBMCs were used in most assays.

The TRB libraries of cDNA were built by UMI-labeled 5' RACE. TCRdb re-called the 5' RACE reads; every CDR3 protein appears as one record, without DNA. This table lists around 88,000 distinct CDR3 sequences. This CDR3 has 13 residues. Germline CDR1 and CDR2: SGHRS and YFSETQ. The J gene is TRBJ1-5, the V gene TRBV5-1. The sequence came from a human donor in good health. Some clones in this sample may be carry-over from other donors' samples. Sequenced material: naive CXCR3+ CD8+ T cells from blood. Subset noted: CD45RO-CCR7+CD27+CD95- naive CD8+ T cells expressing CXCR3 (TNR3+). The CDR3 sequence is CASSLGVNQPQHF.